One and the same sample provided the 12 T cell receptor beta chains below, sequenced in a study of identical twins. TCRdb passed the 5' RACE reads through MiXCR, listing each CDR3 protein once. The sample comprises 1.5 million to 2 million distinct CDR3 sequences, roughly 35% of which are singletons, and approximately 0.25% rests with the top ten. Material for sequencing was cord blood. All receptors derive from a newborn girl in good health.

In its sample, this clonotype was seen a few times. This sequence joins TRBV7-9 and TRBJ2-5; 12 bases are a match to TRBD2. Trimming removed 4 bases from V and 4 bases from J; junction bases left unmatched: 10. The CDR3 runs to 17 residues. Germline CDR1 SEHNR, CDR2 FQNEAQ (reference sequence). CDR3 DNA: TGTGCCAGCAGCTCCTTTTCTAGACTAGCGGGAGCAGAGACCCAGTACTTC. It translates to CASSSFSRLAGAETQYF.

This clonotype has a handful of counts. J is TRBJ1-1 and V is TRBV15; 7 nucleotides align to TRBD1. The length of the CDR3 is 12 residues. Trimming removed 2 bases from V and 10 bases from J; junction bases left unmatched: 4. The germline V gene encodes CDR1 LNHNV and CDR2 YYDKDF (reference sequence). CDR3 in DNA: TGTGCCACCAGCAGACAGGGGGACGGAGCTTTCTTT. Translating it yields CATSRQGDGAFF.

The genes are TRBV20-1 and TRBJ1-5, with D tentatively TRBD1 (5 bases). The V end was cut by 6 bases, the J end by 9 bases, with 24 bases between. The germline gives CDR1 DFQATT, CDR2 SNEGSKA (reference sequence). This CDR3 is 15 amino acids long. The CDR3 DNA reads as TGCAGTGCCAAATCGAACTGGGACCGCCGCATGCCCCAGCATTTT. Residues: CSAKSNWDRRMPQHF.

This clonotype was recorded a few times. This chain joins TRBV20-1 and TRBJ2-3; D is unresolved. The CDR3 consists of 12 residues. The germline V and J ends were trimmed by 8 bases and 2 bases, with 11 bases remaining between them. The germline gives CDR1 DFQATT, CDR2 SNEGSKA (reference sequence). CDR3: CSPRADTDTQYF. CDR3 DNA sequence: TGCAGTCCCAGAGCCGACACAGATACGCAGTATTTT.

V gene TRBV6-5 combines with J gene TRBJ2-3; 11 nucleotides line up with TRBD1. This CDR3 spans 15 amino acids. Per germline, CDR1 MNHEY and CDR2 SVGAGI. J gave up 4 bases and V 6 bases, and 6 bases lay outside the gene matches. For the CDR3, the DNA is TGTGCCAGCAGGATAGGGGACAGGGGGTCAGATACGCAGTATTTT. Amino acid sequence: CASRIGDRGSDTQYF.

The V and J genes are TRBV29-1 and TRBJ1-2; D not resolved. The CDR3 runs to 15 residues. Germline V CDR1 and CDR2: SQVTM, ANQGSEA. V shed 5 bases and J shed 2 bases, with 18 bases lying between them. The CDR3 loop is CSVFLSHLLNYGYTF. CDR3 coding DNA: TGCAGCGTTTTCCTGTCACACCTCCTAAACTATGGCTACACCTTC. Full variable domain (remainder filled in from reference TRBV29-1 and TRBJ1-2): SAVISQKPSRDICQRGTSLTIQCQVDSQVTMMFWYRQQPGQSLTLIATANQGSEATYESGFVIDKFPISRPNLTFSTLTVSNMSPEDSSIYLCSVFLSHLLNYGYTFGSGTRLTVV.

Only a few counts were recorded for this clonotype. The chain is built from TRBV7-8 and TRBJ1-5; 10 bases map to TRBD1. CDR3 length: 15 residues. From germline, CDR1 is SGHVS and CDR2 FQNEAQ. V shed 6 bases and J 7 bases; nucleotides not matched to a gene: 9. The CDR3 DNA reads TGTGCCAGCAGACTGACAGGGGGCGCTTACCAGCCCCAGCATTTT. Its translation is CASRLTGGAYQPQHF. Using reference TRBV7-8 and TRBJ1-5 for the parts outside the CDR3, the full variable domain is GAGVSQSPRYKVAKRGQDVALRCDPISGHVSLFWYQQALGQGPEFLTYFQNEAQLDKSGLPSDRFFAERPEGSVSTLKIQRTQQEDSAVYLCASRLTGGAYQPQHFGDGTRLSIL.

The chain has TRBV6-5 and TRBJ1-2; tentative D call: TRBD1 (6 bases). This CDR3 has 12 amino acids. CDR1 is MNHEY and CDR2 is SVGAGI in the germline V gene. V gave up 11 bases and J gave up 3 bases, with 13 bases separating them. In nucleotides, the CDR3 is TGTGCCGGTGGACAGAACGACTATGGCTACACCTTC. The encoded protein is CAGGQNDYGYTF.

This clonotype occurred a few times. The rearrangement links TRBV6-1 to TRBJ2-1; 9 bases are a match to TRBD1. The length of the CDR3 is 14 residues. Germline lookup yields CDR1 MNHNS and CDR2 SASEGT. Trimming cost V 5 bases and J 8 bases; bases outside gene matches: 7. The CDR3 reads CASSRDRVQYEQFF. The CDR3 DNA is TGTGCCAGCAGTAGGGACAGGGTGCAATATGAGCAGTTCTTC.

This clonotype has just one count. The chain carries TRBV28 and TRBJ1-1; D not resolved. The CDR3 loop spans 12 amino acids. Trimming stripped 0 bases from V and 7 bases from J, with 6 bases between. CDR1 is MDHEN and CDR2 is SYDVKM in the germline V gene. The CDR3 DNA sequence: TGTGCCAGCAGTTTATGGACGGATGAAGCTTTCTTT. This gives the protein CASSLWTDEAFF.

The rearrangement joins TRBV4-1 to TRBJ1-5, with D unresolved. Trimming cost V 0 bases and J 6 bases, with 15 bases left between them. The CDR3 consists of 16 residues. Germline-derived CDR1 and CDR2 are MGHRA and YSYEKL. CDR3 loop: CASSQEGPHSGQPQHF. CDR3 DNA: TGCGCCAGCAGCCAAGAAGGACCGCATAGCGGTCAGCCCCAGCATTTT.

This chain uses TRBV4-2 with TRBJ1-4, with D unresolved. The CDR3 length is 13 residues. V dropped 1 base and J dropped 8 bases, with 8 bases sitting between them. CDR1 is LGHNA and CDR2 is YNFKEQ in the germline V gene. CDR3 DNA: TGTGCCAGCAGCCAAGCGGCCCGCGAAAAACTGTTTTTT. Protein sequence: CASSQAAREKLFF.